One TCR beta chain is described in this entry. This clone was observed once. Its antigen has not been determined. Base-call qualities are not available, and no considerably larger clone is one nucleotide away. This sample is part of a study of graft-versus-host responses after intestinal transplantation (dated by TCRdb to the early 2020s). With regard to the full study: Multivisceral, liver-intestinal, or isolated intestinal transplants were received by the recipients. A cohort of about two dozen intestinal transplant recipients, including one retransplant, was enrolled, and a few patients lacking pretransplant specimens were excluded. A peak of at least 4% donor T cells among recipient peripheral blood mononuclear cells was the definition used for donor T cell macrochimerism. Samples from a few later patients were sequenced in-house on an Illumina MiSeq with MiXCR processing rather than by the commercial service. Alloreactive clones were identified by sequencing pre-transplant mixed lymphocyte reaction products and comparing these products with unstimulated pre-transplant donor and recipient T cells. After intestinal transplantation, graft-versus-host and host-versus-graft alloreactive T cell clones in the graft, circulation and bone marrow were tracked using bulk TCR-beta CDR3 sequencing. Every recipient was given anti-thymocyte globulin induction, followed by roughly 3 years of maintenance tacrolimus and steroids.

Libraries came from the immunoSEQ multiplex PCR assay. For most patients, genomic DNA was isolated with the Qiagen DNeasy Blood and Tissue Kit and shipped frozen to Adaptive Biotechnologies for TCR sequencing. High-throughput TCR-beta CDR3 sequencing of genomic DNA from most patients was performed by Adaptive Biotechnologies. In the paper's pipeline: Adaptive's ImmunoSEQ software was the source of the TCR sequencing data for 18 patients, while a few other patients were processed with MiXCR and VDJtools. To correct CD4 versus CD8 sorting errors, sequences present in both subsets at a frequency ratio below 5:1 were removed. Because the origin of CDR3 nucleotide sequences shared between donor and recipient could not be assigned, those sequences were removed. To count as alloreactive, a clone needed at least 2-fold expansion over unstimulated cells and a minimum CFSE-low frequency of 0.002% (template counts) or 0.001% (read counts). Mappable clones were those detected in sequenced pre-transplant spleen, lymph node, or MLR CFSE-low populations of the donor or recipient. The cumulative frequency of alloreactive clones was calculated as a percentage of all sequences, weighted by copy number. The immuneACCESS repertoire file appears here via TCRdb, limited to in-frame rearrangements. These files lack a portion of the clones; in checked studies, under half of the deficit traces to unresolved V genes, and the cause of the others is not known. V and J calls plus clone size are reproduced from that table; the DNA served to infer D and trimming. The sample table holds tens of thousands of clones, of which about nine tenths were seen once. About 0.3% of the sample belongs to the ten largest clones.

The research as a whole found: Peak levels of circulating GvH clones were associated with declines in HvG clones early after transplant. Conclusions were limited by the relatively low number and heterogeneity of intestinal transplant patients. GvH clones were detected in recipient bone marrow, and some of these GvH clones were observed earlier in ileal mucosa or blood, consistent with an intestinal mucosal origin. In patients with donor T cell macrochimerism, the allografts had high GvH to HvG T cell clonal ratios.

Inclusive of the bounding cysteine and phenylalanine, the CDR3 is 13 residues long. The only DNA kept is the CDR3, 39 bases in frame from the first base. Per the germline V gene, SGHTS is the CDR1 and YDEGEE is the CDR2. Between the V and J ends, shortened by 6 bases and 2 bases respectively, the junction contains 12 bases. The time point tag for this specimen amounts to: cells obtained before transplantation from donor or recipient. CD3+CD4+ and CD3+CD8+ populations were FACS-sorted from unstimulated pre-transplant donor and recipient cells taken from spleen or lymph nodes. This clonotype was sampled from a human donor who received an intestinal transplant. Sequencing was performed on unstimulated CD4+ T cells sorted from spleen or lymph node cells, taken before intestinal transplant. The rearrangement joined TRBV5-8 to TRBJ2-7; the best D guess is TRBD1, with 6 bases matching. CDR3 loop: CASKPDSTYEQYF. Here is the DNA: TGTGCCAGCAAGCCGGACAGCACCTACGAGCAGTACTTC.